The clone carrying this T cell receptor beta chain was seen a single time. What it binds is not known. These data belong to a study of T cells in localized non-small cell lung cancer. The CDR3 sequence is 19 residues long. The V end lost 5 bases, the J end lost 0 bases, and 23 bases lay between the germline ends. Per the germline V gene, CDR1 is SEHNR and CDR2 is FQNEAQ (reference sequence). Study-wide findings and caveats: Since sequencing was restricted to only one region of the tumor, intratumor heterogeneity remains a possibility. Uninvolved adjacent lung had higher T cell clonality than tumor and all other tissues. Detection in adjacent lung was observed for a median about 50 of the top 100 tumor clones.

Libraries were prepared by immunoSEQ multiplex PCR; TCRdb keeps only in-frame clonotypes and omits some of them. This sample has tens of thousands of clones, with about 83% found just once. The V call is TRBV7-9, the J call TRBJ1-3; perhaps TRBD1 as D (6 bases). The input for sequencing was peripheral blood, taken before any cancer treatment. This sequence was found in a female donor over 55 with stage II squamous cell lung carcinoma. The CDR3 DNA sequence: TGTGCCAGCAGCCCCAGGCGGGAACAGGGACTGAACTCTGGAAACACCATATATTTT. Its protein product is CASSPRREQGLNSGNTIYF.